Given below is one T cell receptor (beta chain) in context. Assay used: immunoSEQ multiplex PCR; TCRdb lists only in-frame clones, some missing. The data contain about 100,000 clones, about 92% of them singletons. Per germline, CDR1 LNHDA and CDR2 SQIVND (reference sequence). The V segment lost 0 bases and the J segment 4 bases; nucleotides outside the gene matches: 9. The CDR3 runs to 16 residues. The data stem from a study of T cell changes during pregnancy in multiple sclerosis. V usage is TRBV19 and J usage is TRBJ2-7; 7 nucleotides match TRBD2. This TCR came from a female donor with multiple sclerosis, enrolled in a pregnancy study. The input for sequencing was peripheral blood, taken in the second trimester of pregnancy. The CDR3 protein is CASSIDPGGSAYEQYF. The DNA of the CDR3 is TGTGCCAGTAGTATAGATCCCGGCGGGAGCGCATACGAGCAGTACTTC.